This TCR beta chain appears in the sequencing data of a study of T cells in Graves' hyperthyroidism and ophthalmopathy. Amplified TCR beta CDR3 regions came from RNA transcripts. Researchers ran a first-round RT-PCR on the TCR CDR3 using the HTBI primer set. TCRdb analysed the multiplex PCR reads with MiXCR anew, one entry per CDR3 protein. This table holds about 760,000 distinct CDR3 sequences, 30% to 40% found once. Investigators excluded patients with uncontrolled infection, other autoimmune disease, pregnancy or lactation. This clonotype has just one count. What it binds is unknown. The study, taken as a whole, reports: With a median lead of approximately 6.4 months before onset, the model predicted ophthalmopathy. Clonotypes that were expanded in thyroid above 0.001 mostly appeared in blood too.

Sequencing input: blood. The receptor was derived from a woman in her forties with Graves' hyperthyroidism.

The CDR3 sequence is CASSVFKNTEAFF. The CDR3 region has the DNA TGTGCCAGCAGCGTATTCAAGAACACTGAAGCTTTCTTT. V and J are TRBV7-2 and TRBJ1-1; D is undetermined. V lost 5 bases, J lost 1 base, and 8 bases lay in between. Germline V gene sequence: CDR1 SGHTA, CDR2 FQGNSA. CDR3 length: 13 amino acids.